The present entry profiles one T cell receptor beta chain with its context. Other nucleotide sequences in the sample specify the same CDR3. This sample is drawn from a study of blood T cell repertoires in COVID-19. Looking at the study overall: Sample material is recorded as cDNA or gDNA derived from T cells, B-cell-depleted T cells, or PBMCs.

In the study's own analysis: Cell counts per sample came from amplifying reference gene primers. Assay used: immunoSEQ multiplex PCR; TCRdb lists only in-frame clones, some missing. V, J and clone size are taken as reported in that table, and D and trimming were inferred from the DNA itself. The sample has about 180,000 clones, around 80% seen once. While infection was still active, Seattle patients were enrolled and then followed longitudinally. The source is a woman aged 80 or older with COVID-19, enrolled during active disease. The sequenced sample consisted of peripheral blood.

The CDR3 sequence: CASSPGTGRNQPQHF. The DNA for the CDR3 is TGTGCCAGCTCACCAGGAACAGGGCGAAATCAGCCCCAGCATTTT. The genes are TRBV18 and TRBJ1-5; D is perhaps TRBD1 (6 bases). The CDR3 is 15 amino acids. From germline, CDR1 is KGHSH and CDR2 LQKENI. Trimming removed 2 bases from V and 4 bases from J, with 12 bases in between. The variable domain in full, completed from reference TRBV18 and TRBJ1-5, reads NAGVMQNPRHLVRRRGQEARLRCSPMKGHSHVYWYRQLPEEGLKFMVYLQKENIIDESGMPKERFSAEFPKEGPSILRIQQVVRGDSAAYFCASSPGTGRNQPQHFGDGTRLSIL.